These T cell receptor beta chains were read from a single sample in a study of blood T cell repertoires in COVID-19. Sequencing used immunoSEQ multiplex PCR; TCRdb keeps in-frame clones, though not all of them. The sample has 90,000 to 140,000 clones, around 81% seen once. The sequenced material came from peripheral blood. These receptors were taken from a woman in her 70s with acute or convalescent COVID-19. CDR3s include the opening cysteine and the closing phenylalanine or tryptophan. D genes are given only for firm matches. Some rows have no size entry. The others give once, few or many, or a class for an expanded clone.

>-|TRBJ2-1|TRBD2|TRBV27
TGTGCCAGCACCGTCGGGACTAGCGGGGACAATGAGCAGTTCTTC
CASTVGTSGDNEQFF
>-|TRBJ2-2|TRBD2|TRBV7-2
TGTGCCAGCAGCGCACTGGGGACTAGCGGGAGGGCCGGGGAGCTGTTTTTT
CASSALGTSGRAGELFF
>-|TRBJ1-5|-|TRBV5-5
TGTGCCAGCAGCCCGGCGGGGGGCAATCAGCCCCAGCATTTT
CASSPAGGNQPQHF
>-|TRBJ1-1|-|TRBV25-1
TGTGCCAGCAGGGCACAATCCCCAGGGTCCGCCACTGAAGCTTTCTTT
CASRAQSPGSATEAFF
>-|TRBJ2-3|-|TRBV6-2/TRBV6-3
TGTGCCAGCAGTTACTTTGGGGGACTCGACACAGATACGCAGTATTTT
CASSYFGGLDTDTQYF
>-|TRBJ2-6|TRBD1|TRBV5-1
TGCGCCAGCAGCGCACAGGGGGACGGGGCCAACGTCCTGACTTTC
CASSAQGDGANVLTF
>-|TRBJ2-7|-|TRBV6-2/TRBV6-3
TGTGCCAGCAGTTACTCTAGCGACTCCTACGAGCAGTACTTC
CASSYSSDSYEQYF
>-|TRBJ2-1|TRBD2|TRBV6-2/TRBV6-3
TGTGCCAGCAGTGCTAATTCGGGACTAGCCCTTGAGCAGTTCTTC
CASSANSGLALEQFF
>-|TRBJ1-3|TRBD1|TRBV10-3
TGTGCCGCCTCAGGGGGAACTTCTGGAAACACCATATATTTT
CAASGGTSGNTIYF
>-|TRBJ1-1|-|TRBV19
TGTGCCACTCGCTCGGGAGGGGGTCTAACTGAAGCTTTCTTT
CATRSGGGLTEAFF
>-|TRBJ1-2|-|TRBV19
TGTGCCAGTAGTACAGGGACATCCGGCTATGGCTACACCTTC
CASSTGTSGYGYTF
>few|TRBJ2-7|TRBD1|TRBV11-2
TGTGCCAGCAGCTTAAGGACAGGGGGCGAGCAGTACTTC
CASSLRTGGEQYF
>-|TRBJ2-3|-|TRBV7-9
TGTGCCAGCAGCTCTAACACAGATACGCAGTATTTT
CASSSNTDTQYF
>-|TRBJ2-5|TRBD1|TRBV3-1/TRBV3-2
TGTGCCAGCAGCCAAGGGGACAGGGGGCGAGAGACCCAGTACTTC
CASSQGDRGRETQYF
>-|TRBJ2-1|TRBD1|TRBV6-5
TGTGCCAGCAGAAGACAGGGATCATACAATGAGCAGTTCTTC
CASRRQGSYNEQFF
>-|TRBJ2-2|TRBD2|TRBV6-1
TGTGCCAGCAGTGAATACCCCGGACTAGCGTCGAACACCGGGGAGCTGTTTTTT
CASSEYPGLASNTGELFF
>few|TRBJ1-2|-|TRBV7-8
TGTGCCAGCAGTCATCGGGACACCTATGGCTACACCTTC
CASSHRDTYGYTF
>-|TRBJ2-7|-|TRBV7-2
TGTGCCAGCAGCGACTCCGGAGGGCCCTACGAGCAGTACTTC
CASSDSGGPYEQYF
>-|TRBJ2-7|TRBD2|TRBV9
TGTGCCAGCAGCGTTAGCGGGGGGGCCAGCGAGCAGTACTTC
CASSVSGGASEQYF
>-|TRBJ2-6|TRBD1|TRBV7-2
TGTGCCAGCAGCTTATTAGGGGGACAGGGCCATAACGGGGCCAACGTCCTGACTTTC
CASSLLGGQGHNGANVLTF
>-|TRBJ2-3|TRBD1|TRBV6-2/TRBV6-3
TGTGCCAGCAGCTCCTTGACAGGGGTGGGCACAGATACGCAGTATTTT
CASSSLTGVGTDTQYF
>-|TRBJ2-7|TRBD1|TRBV5-6
TGTGCCAGCAGCTTCGGGACAGGGGGCTACGAGCAGTACTTC
CASSFGTGGYEQYF
>-|TRBJ2-1|-|TRBV7-3
TGTGCCAGCAGCCCCCGAGGACCCCGAGGGAATGAGCAGTTCTTC
CASSPRGPRGNEQFF
>few|TRBJ1-2|-|TRBV19
TGTGCCAGTAGTATAGCCCCGGGGAACTATGGCTACACCTTC
CASSIAPGNYGYTF
>-|TRBJ1-4|TRBD1|TRBV14
TGTGCCAGCAGCCAAGGGGACAGGGGGATTGAAAAACTGTTTTTT
CASSQGDRGIEKLFF
>-|TRBJ2-7|-|TRBV11-1
TGTGCCAGCAGGCTGGGTGGGAGAGGGACCTACGAGCAGTACTTC
CASRLGGRGTYEQYF
>-|TRBJ1-5|-|TRBV18
TGTGCCAGCTCACCGGGGGCAGGGGACCAGCCCCAGCATTTT
CASSPGAGDQPQHF
>-|TRBJ1-6|TRBD1|TRBV10-3
TGTGCCATCAGTGAGTCGCTGGGACAGCTAGATTCACCCCTCCACTTT
CAISESLGQLDSPLHF
>-|TRBJ2-2|-|TRBV12-5
TGTGCTAGTGGTTTGCCCCGGGAACAGACTTACACCGGGGAGCTGTTTTTT
CASGLPREQTYTGELFF
>-|TRBJ1-2|-|TRBV7-6
TGTGCCAGCAGCCCTTGGACAACCAACTATGGCTACACCTTC
CASSPWTTNYGYTF
>-|TRBJ1-2|TRBD1|TRBV14
TGTGCCAGCAGCCAAGATCGGACAGGCGTTTGGGGCTACACCTTC
CASSQDRTGVWGYTF
>-|TRBJ1-1|-|TRBV3-1/TRBV3-2
TGTGCCAGCAGCCAAGACGCGCCCGGGACACGATATGTCCAAGCGATGAACACTGAAGCTTTCTTT
CASSQDAPGTRYVQAMNTEAFF
>-|TRBJ2-2|-|TRBV9
TGTGCCAGCAGCGTCAGAAACACCGGGGAGCTGTTTTTT
CASSVRNTGELFF
>-|TRBJ2-5|-|TRBV3-1/TRBV3-2
TGTGCCAGCAGCCAAAGAGGGCGGGGTGTTGAGACCCAGTACTTC
CASSQRGRGVETQYF
>-|TRBJ1-1|-|TRBV5-1
TGCGCCAGCAGCTTAGGACAGCCGAATGAAGCTTTCTTT
CASSLGQPNEAFF
>-|TRBJ2-6|TRBD1|TRBV19
TGTGCCAGTAGTAGGAGGACAGGGGGCAATGGGGCCAACGTCCTGACTTTC
CASSRRTGGNGANVLTF
>-|TRBJ2-3|TRBD2|TRBV5-1
TGCGCCAGCAGCCCGGGGGGGCGGAGCACAGATACGCAGTATTTT
CASSPGGRSTDTQYF
>-|TRBJ1-6|TRBD1|TRBV10-3
TGTGCCATCAGTGAGCCAGGGGGCTCCTATAATTCACCCCTCCACTTT
CAISEPGGSYNSPLHF
>-|TRBJ2-5|TRBD1|TRBV7-9
TGTGCCATCGGACAGGCACAAGAGACCCAGTACTTC
CAIGQAQETQYF
>-|TRBJ1-2|-|TRBV15
TGTGCCACCAGCAGAGACTTGCCAAGGGCAGCGCCCGGGGAAGGCTACACCTTC
CATSRDLPRAAPGEGYTF
>once|TRBJ1-4|-|TRBV6-5
TGTGCCAGCAGACCCGGGGGGACTAATGAAAAACTGTTTTTT
CASRPGGTNEKLFF
>-|TRBJ2-7|TRBD1|TRBV6-5
TGTGCCAGCAGTAACAGGGGTGGCGAGCAGTACTTC
CASSNRGGEQYF
>once|TRBJ1-6|-|TRBV21-1
TGTGCCAGCAGCAAAGCGCTGCAGCCTAGCCCCTATTCACCCCTCCACTTT
CASSKALQPSPYSPLHF
>few|TRBJ2-5|TRBD2|TRBV4-2
TGTGCCAGCAGCGCCCCGACTAGCGGGACAGAGACCCAGTACTTC
CASSAPTSGTETQYF
>-|TRBJ2-3|TRBD1|TRBV2
TGTGCCAGCAGCGTGGACAGGGGTGCAGATACGCAGTATTTT
CASSVDRGADTQYF
>-|TRBJ1-2|-|TRBV7-9
TGTGCCAGCAGCTTAGCCGCCAGGGACTATGGCTACACCTTC
CASSLAARDYGYTF
>-|TRBJ1-1|TRBD1|TRBV18
TGTGCCAGCTCACCACTGAACTCGGGACAGATGAACACTGAAGCTTTCTTT
CASSPLNSGQMNTEAFF
>once|TRBJ2-5|TRBD2|TRBV19
TGTGCCAGTAGTATACGAAGCGGGGAAGAGACCCAGTACTTC
CASSIRSGEETQYF
>-|TRBJ2-1|TRBD2|TRBV3-1/TRBV3-2
TGTGCCAGCAGCCAAGGACTAGCGGCCAGCTCCTACAATGAGCAGTTCTTC
CASSQGLAASSYNEQFF
>-|TRBJ2-1|TRBD1|TRBV7-3
TGTGCCAGCAGCCCCCAGGGGGCCTACAATGAGCAGTTCTTC
CASSPQGAYNEQFF
>few|TRBJ2-3|-|TRBV7-9
TGTGCCAGCAGCTTAGCCGGGAGTCGCGCAGATACGCAGTATTTT
CASSLAGSRADTQYF
>few|TRBJ2-1|-|TRBV4-1
TGCGCCAGCAGAGCGAATAGTCTTTCCGCGAACAATGAGCAGTTCTTC
CASRANSLSANNEQFF
>few|TRBJ1-6|TRBD1|TRBV19
TGTGCTTCCCGAGCAGGGGGGCGAGGAGGTTCACCCCTCCACTTT
CASRAGGRGGSPLHF
>-|TRBJ2-3|-|TRBV5-4
TGTGCCAGCAGCTTAGGCGGGACTAGCACAGATACGCAGTATTTT
CASSLGGTSTDTQYF
>few|TRBJ1-1|TRBD1|TRBV9
TGTGCCAGCAGCGTAGGCCCAGGGGGCATTGGCACTGAAGCTTTCTTT
CASSVGPGGIGTEAFF